This TCR beta chain emerged from a study of T cells in Graves' hyperthyroidism and ophthalmopathy. The study, taken as a whole, reports: Expanded thyroid clonotypes (above 0.001) were mostly also found in blood.

There were TCR beta CDR3 regions amplified from RNA transcripts. An initial round of RT-PCR targeting the TCR CDR3 relied on the HTBI primer set. TCRdb independently ran MiXCR on the multiplex PCR reads; one entry per CDR3 protein. Of 600,000 or so distinct CDR3 sequences listed, 13% to 15% were seen once; the top ten hold roughly an eighth. The sample holds many counts of this clonotype. No antigen is known for it. Fresh 10 ml peripheral blood yielded PBMCs. V lost 0 bases and J 6 bases, leaving 11 bases between the germline ends. Looked up from germline, CDR1 is SGHRS and CDR2 is YFSETQ. The CDR3 runs to 14 residues.

This rearrangement joins TRBV5-1 to TRBJ2-3; D call uncertain. The source is a woman in her forties or fifties with Graves' ophthalmopathy. What was sequenced was blood. This CDR3 is CASSLGVWTDTQYF. The CDR3 coding sequence is TGCGCCAGCAGCTTGGGGGTCTGGACGGATACGCAGTATTTT.